Listed below are T cell receptor beta chains from one sample, sequenced in a study of blood T cell repertoires in COVID-19. This table comes from immunoSEQ multiplex PCR, and its TCRdb copy is limited to in-frame clones, with some not included. Of roughly 170,000 clones listed, 80% to 90% are singletons. Sequences were obtained from PBMCs or T cells enriched from blood (not recorded which). These receptors all come from a woman between 45 and 60 years old in a cohort exposed to, infected with or recovered from COVID-19 (not recorded which). Both conserved end residues are part of each CDR3. D genes are given only for firm matches. The listing skips clone size in some rows; elsewhere it reads once, few, many or a size class.

size: NA; V: TRBV7-8; J: TRBJ2-7; D: NA; DNA: TGTGCCAGCAGCTTACTCAGGGAAAGCTCCTACGAGCAGTACTTC; CDR3: CASSLLRESSYEQYF
size: NA; V: TRBV11-2; J: TRBJ1-4; D: TRBD1; DNA: TGTGCCAGCAGCTTAAATAACCCAAGGGGGCGCGGGGAAAAACTGTTTTTT; CDR3: CASSLNNPRGRGEKLFF
size: NA; V: TRBV4-1; J: TRBJ1-6; D: TRBD1; DNA: TGCGCCAGCAGCCAAGATCCCTCTGGACAGGGTGGTAATTCACCCCTCCACTTT; CDR3: CASSQDPSGQGGNSPLHF
size: NA; V: TRBV28; J: TRBJ1-3; D: NA; DNA: TGTGCCAGCAGTAGGGGGGGGAGTTCTGGAAACACCATATATTTT; CDR3: CASSRGGSSGNTIYF
size: few; V: TRBV21-1; J: TRBJ1-5; D: NA; DNA: TGTGCCAGCAGCAAAGAAGAGAGGGAAGAGTGGGCTCAGCCCCAGCATTTT; CDR3: CASSKEEREEWAQPQHF
size: NA; V: TRBV7-7; J: TRBJ2-2; D: NA; DNA: TGTGCTAGCAGCTTAGCCCCAGGGTCCTCGGAGCTGTTTTTT; CDR3: CASSLAPGSSELFF
size: few; V: TRBV27; J: TRBJ1-4; D: NA; DNA: TGTGCCAGCAGTTCAGATGCAACTAATGAAAAACTGTTTTTT; CDR3: CASSSDATNEKLFF
size: NA; V: TRBV19; J: TRBJ2-5; D: TRBD1; DNA: TGTGCCAGTAGTACCAGACAGGGTCACCAAGAGACCCAGTACTTC; CDR3: CASSTRQGHQETQYF
size: once; V: TRBV18; J: TRBJ2-1; D: NA; DNA: TGTGCCAGCTCACCACCCCCTAGGGGTAAGAGCTCCTACAATGAGCAGTTCTTC; CDR3: CASSPPPRGKSSYNEQFF
size: NA; V: TRBV5-1; J: TRBJ2-3; D: NA; DNA: TGCGCCAGCAGCTTGGCGGGGGATACGCAGTATTTT; CDR3: CASSLAGDTQYF
size: NA; V: TRBV6-4; J: TRBJ2-2; D: NA; DNA: TGTGCCAGCAGTACACAGGGCTACACCGGGGAGCTGTTTTTT; CDR3: CASSTQGYTGELFF
size: NA; V: TRBV30; J: TRBJ1-5; D: NA; DNA: TGTGCCTGGGCCGGGAGCACTAGCAATCAGCCCCAGCATTTT; CDR3: CAWAGSTSNQPQHF
size: once; V: TRBV6-2/TRBV6-3; J: TRBJ1-1; D: TRBD1; DNA: TGTGCCAGCAGTTACGGACAGGGCCAGGCTTTCTTT; CDR3: CASSYGQGQAFF
size: NA; V: TRBV15; J: TRBJ2-7; D: TRBD2; DNA: TGTGCCACCAGCAGAGATCTACTAGCGGGGAAGTGGGAGCAGTACTTC; CDR3: CATSRDLLAGKWEQYF
size: NA; V: TRBV18; J: TRBJ2-1; D: TRBD1; DNA: TGTGCCAGCTCACCAACCACAGGGGGACCATTGAATGAGCAGTTCTTC; CDR3: CASSPTTGGPLNEQFF
size: NA; V: TRBV4-3; J: TRBJ2-1; D: NA; DNA: TGCGCCAGCAGCCAAGATCGTAGGGGGGGCAATGAGCAGTTCTTC; CDR3: CASSQDRRGGNEQFF
size: NA; V: TRBV6-2/TRBV6-3; J: TRBJ2-5; D: NA; DNA: TGTGCCAGCAGTTCCCACGCGGGGGCGGAGACCCAGTACTTC; CDR3: CASSSHAGAETQYF
size: NA; V: TRBV3-1/TRBV3-2; J: TRBJ2-1; D: TRBD1; DNA: TGTGCCAGCAGCCAAGGGACAGGGCCTCGCAATGAGCAGTTCTTC; CDR3: CASSQGTGPRNEQFF
size: NA; V: TRBV6-6; J: TRBJ1-4; D: NA; DNA: TGTGCCAGCGCGAAAAACAGGGATAGTGAGGGAAAACTGTTTTTT; CDR3: CASAKNRDSEGKLFF
size: few; V: TRBV7-9; J: TRBJ2-3; D: NA; DNA: TGTGCCAGCAGCTTATCTAGTGGCGAAAGCACAGATACGCAGTATTTT; CDR3: CASSLSSGESTDTQYF
size: NA; V: TRBV7-8; J: TRBJ1-1; D: NA; DNA: TGTGCCAGCAGCTTATCCTCGTACACTGAAGCTTTCTTT; CDR3: CASSLSSYTEAFF
size: NA; V: TRBV11-3; J: TRBJ2-7; D: NA; DNA: TGTGCCAGCAGCTCGGGGATCTCTAACGAGCAGTACTTC; CDR3: CASSSGISNEQYF
size: NA; V: TRBV11-2; J: TRBJ2-4; D: NA; DNA: TGTGCCAGCAGCCACTTCGGTGCCGACTTAAACATTCAGTACTTC; CDR3: CASSHFGADLNIQYF
size: NA; V: TRBV6-5; J: TRBJ1-1; D: NA; DNA: TGTGCCACCTACCTATCGAACACTGAAGCTTTCTTT; CDR3: CATYLSNTEAFF
size: NA; V: TRBV5-1; J: TRBJ1-1; D: TRBD1; DNA: TGCGCCAGCAGCTTGGAGCCTTGGCAGGGGGACACTGAAGCTTTCTTT; CDR3: CASSLEPWQGDTEAFF
size: few; V: TRBV30; J: TRBJ2-5; D: TRBD2; DNA: TGTGCCTGGAGTTTATTGATCGGGACTACTACTGGGGAGACCCAGTACTTC; CDR3: CAWSLLIGTTTGETQYF
size: NA; V: TRBV6-5; J: TRBJ1-2; D: TRBD1; DNA: TGTGCCAGCGCTGCAGGGGGCGCGTATGGCTACACCTTC; CDR3: CASAAGGAYGYTF
size: NA; V: TRBV7-9; J: TRBJ1-2; D: NA; DNA: TGTGCCAGCAGCTCTGGACAGTCCTCCTATGGCTACACCTTC; CDR3: CASSSGQSSYGYTF
size: NA; V: TRBV28; J: TRBJ1-2; D: NA; DNA: TGTGCCAGCACAGACAGTGCCTCTGGCTACACCTTC; CDR3: CASTDSASGYTF
size: NA; V: TRBV6-4; J: TRBJ2-7; D: NA; DNA: TGTGCCACCGGAGTAGATTGGGGAGGCGCTGACTACGAGCAGTACTTC; CDR3: CATGVDWGGADYEQYF
size: NA; V: TRBV5-1; J: TRBJ2-1; D: TRBD2; DNA: TGCGCCAGCAGCCCTAGTAGCGGGCCCTACAATGAGCAGTTCTTC; CDR3: CASSPSSGPYNEQFF
size: once; V: TRBV5-6; J: TRBJ1-2; D: NA; DNA: TGTGCCAGCAGCTTGGATGGGCTCTCACTTGGGTACACCTTC; CDR3: CASSLDGLSLGYTF
size: NA; V: TRBV2; J: TRBJ2-5; D: NA; DNA: TGTGCCAGCAGTGGGCTAGCCCACGCGTACTTC; CDR3: CASSGLAHAYF
size: NA; V: TRBV6-1; J: TRBJ2-2; D: TRBD2; DNA: TGTGCCAGCAGTGAAAGCCTGCGGCTAGCGGACACCGGGGAGCTGTTTTTT; CDR3: CASSESLRLADTGELFF
size: NA; V: TRBV7-2; J: TRBJ1-2; D: NA; DNA: TGTGCCAGCAGCTTAGATGTGGCCAATTATGGCTACACCTTC; CDR3: CASSLDVANYGYTF